This TCR beta chain was captured by sequencing in a study of shared clonotypes between healthy human individuals. Regarding the study as a whole: Sequencing depth was a factor that was expected to affect clonotype sharing among donors.

The ends were cut back, 4 bases at V and 1 base at J, with 11 bases in the middle. Germline values: CDR1 MGHRA, CDR2 YSYEKL. The CDR3 covers 14 residues. Naive CD8 cells lacked CD45RO, underwent positive selection for CCR7 and left out terminally differentiated effector memory CD45RA+ cells. In its sample, this clone was seen once. Its antigen is undetermined. The table came from immunoSEQ multiplex PCR; TCRdb's copy has only in-frame clones and leaves some out. The data show some 2.1 million clones, with approximately 94% seen just once and 0.85% to 1.3% held by the top ten. V is TRBV4-1 and J is TRBJ2-7; TRBD1 is a possible D gene (6 bases). The receptor comes from a man in his late teens or twenties in good health. What was sequenced was naive CD8+ T cells sorted from blood. Here the CDR3 reads CASSPPRGSYEQYF. The CDR3 nucleotides read TGCGCCAGCAGCCCCCCGAGGGGGTCCTACGAGCAGTACTTC.